This T cell receptor (beta chain) was sequenced in a study of post-analysis software for immune sequencing data (dated by TCRdb to the mid-2010s). About the full investigation: Disease courses on record covered relapsing-remitting, secondary progressive and progressive-relapsing multiple sclerosis, though some patients had no subtype annotation. The multiple sclerosis patient repertoires were compared with approximately 11 previously published healthy control repertoires from donors aged about 6 to 26 years. A subset of samples was prepared in parallel using single-end sample barcoding, then pooled and co-amplified after Illumina adapter ligation.

The library was prepared using PCR. TCRdb lists the instrument as Illumina HiSeq 2500. Unique molecular identifiers were incorporated into TCR beta cDNA libraries to reduce PCR and sequencing biases. Per 1 to 10 million input T cells, some 500,000 cDNA molecules were obtained, such that each molecule approximated one T cell. The same protocol used for the earlier healthy control dataset was applied to prepare and sequence the patient libraries. Samples belonging to the same batch were prepared together, multiplexed and sequenced on a shared HiSeq lane. The paper's processing steps were these. MIGEC was used to process the raw barcoded reads, and molecular identifier groups with only a single read were discarded before consensus assembly and CDR3 extraction. VDJtools was used for post-analysis of the clonotype tables, with diversity normalized by down-sampling every dataset to the smallest sample size. Repertoire overlap clustering matched CDR3 amino acid but not nucleotide sequences to correct batch-related cross-sample contamination. TCRdb trimmed public reads at Q25 via fastp, called clones via MiXCR and kept in-frame beta chains. A single entry per CDR3 protein holds the most common genes and DNA from its merged rows. What appears here as the V and J calls and clone size reflects TCRdb's work, not the paper's. A total of roughly 800,000 distinct CDR3 sequences appear in this sample, around 45% of them only once. Jointly, the top ten make up 4% to 5% of the sample.

At the junction V is shortened by 5 bases and J by 2 bases, with 19 bases in between. Taken from cysteine to phenylalanine, the CDR3 has 16 residues. Only CDR3 DNA remains: 48 bases, in frame from the first base. Via the germline V gene (reference sequence), CDR1 is DFQATT and CDR2 SNEGSKA. To demonstrate the VDJtools post-analysis software, TCR beta repertoires were profiled from the peripheral blood of about 13 young patients with multiple sclerosis. The patients with multiple sclerosis were children and adolescents between roughly 6 and 15 years of age. Concerning this clonotype itself: The clone's antigen remains unknown. The input lacks base qualities; no much larger clone sits a single base away.

What the research found in general, with its limitations: Patients showed significantly higher frequencies than controls for five TRBV segments, among them TRBV5-6, TRBV5-1 and TRBV20-1. The multiple sclerosis patient group was slightly younger than the control group. When samples were clustered directly using the F measure, samples prepared in the same batch co-clustered strongly, which prompted a batch-effect correction. Significantly lower normalized Chao1 diversity was found in multiple sclerosis patients than in controls, suggesting substantial peripheral T-cell clonal expansion.

This TCR derives from a girl aged 10-17 years with multiple sclerosis. Sequenced sample: blood. Rearrangement joined TRBV20-1 to TRBJ2-1; a tentative D match to TRBD1 spans 6 bases. The sequenced DNA: TGCAGTGCTCGCCCTCTCAGGGGCCCGACCTACAATGAGCAGTTCTTC. Its protein reads: CSARPLRGPTYNEQFF.